This T cell receptor (beta chain) was captured by sequencing in a study of T cell responses to AZD1222 COVID-19 vaccine. Study-wide results and caveats: Donors, mostly white British, included more females; clonal diversity was possibly underestimated.

Germline loops: CDR1 MNHEY, CDR2 SVGEGT. The germline V and J ends were trimmed by 5 bases and 2 bases, with 16 bases remaining between them. CDR3 size: 15 residues. Sequencing was performed with immunoSEQ multiplex PCR; in TCRdb, only in-frame clones are kept and a portion is missing. The sample shows 150,000 or so clones, roughly 93% of them seen only once. This clone was detected only once. Antigen unknown. Source: peripheral blood, taken 28 days after the second AZD1222 dose. The chain recombines TRBV6-2 or TRBV6-3 with TRBJ2-7, with D possibly called TRBD1 or TRBD2 (6 bases each). This TCR came from an adult who received the AZD1222 COVID-19 vaccine. The CDR3 loop is CASSIGGRRTYEQYF. The CDR3 nucleotides are TGTGCCAGCAGTATAGGGGGGCGGAGGACCTACGAGCAGTACTTC.